These T cell receptor beta chains were read from a single sample in a study of blood T cell repertoires in COVID-19. Profiled with immunoSEQ multiplex PCR; TCRdb holds only in-frame clones, not every one. The sample consists of 300,000 to 400,000 clones, approximately 89% of them appearing once. Sequenced: peripheral blood. The source of these receptors is a woman aged 18-29 years who had recovered from COVID-19. Both conserved end residues are part of each CDR3. The order of the fields is V gene, J gene, clone size, D gene, CDR3 protein, CDR3 DNA. The D gene is left open where the match is weak. For some rows the clone size is stated as once, few or many, or as a class when expanded; others skip it.

TRBV20-1	TRBJ2-1	-	-	CSASSGTGGTYNEQFF	TGCAGTGCTAGTTCAGGGACGGGCGGGACTTACAATGAGCAGTTCTTC
TRBV5-1	TRBJ2-1	once	-	CASSLWVGVEQFF	TGCGCCAGCAGCTTGTGGGTAGGGGTTGAGCAGTTCTTC
TRBV6-1	TRBJ1-1	once	-	CASSDGATLLNTEAFF	TGTGCCAGCAGTGATGGGGCGACTCTTTTGAACACTGAAGCTTTCTTT
TRBV19	TRBJ1-1	-	-	CASSIERGRNTEAFF	TGTGCCAGTAGTATCGAGCGGGGACGGAACACTGAAGCTTTCTTT
TRBV7-9	TRBJ2-1	-	TRBD2	CASSGTSVRTSSYNEQFF	TGTGCCAGCAGCGGGACTAGCGTCCGAACGAGCTCCTACAATGAGCAGTTCTTC
TRBV6-5	TRBJ1-1	-	-	CASSYYERGTEAFF	TGTGCCAGCAGTTACTACGAGAGAGGGACTGAAGCTTTCTTT
TRBV30	TRBJ1-4	-	-	CAWRHQATNEKLFF	TGTGCCTGGAGGCACCAGGCAACTAATGAAAAACTGTTTTTT
TRBV6-5	TRBJ2-1	-	-	CASSPRIGSYNEQFF	TGTGCCAGCAGTCCGAGGATTGGCTCCTACAATGAGCAGTTCTTC
TRBV11-3	TRBJ1-1	-	-	CASSPPMNTEAFF	TGTGCCAGCAGCCCCCCCATGAACACTGAAGCTTTCTTT
TRBV4-3	TRBJ2-3	-	-	CASSKDYRSTDTQYF	TGCGCCAGCAGCAAGGACTACCGTAGCACAGATACGCAGTATTTT
TRBV11-2	TRBJ2-1	-	TRBD2	CASSFSIAGEEYNEQFF	TGTGCCAGCAGCTTCTCTATAGCGGGAGAAGAATACAATGAGCAGTTCTTC
TRBV7-8	TRBJ2-2	-	TRBD1	CASSSFRGQPTRSNTGELFF	TGTGCCAGCAGCTCTTTCAGGGGGCAACCCACTAGATCGAACACCGGGGAGCTGTTTTTT
TRBV2	TRBJ2-5	-	-	CASSGGQSTRETQYF	TGTGCCAGCTCTGGAGGACAGTCGACCCGAGAGACCCAGTACTTC
TRBV9	TRBJ2-1	-	TRBD1	CASSAGQGAAGSYNEQFF	TGTGCCAGCAGCGCCGGACAGGGGGCTGCTGGGTCCTACAATGAGCAGTTCTTC
TRBV27	TRBJ1-5	-	TRBD1	CASSARGTGGDQPQHF	TGTGCCAGCAGTGCCCGCGGGACAGGGGGAGATCAGCCCCAGCATTTT
TRBV6-2/TRBV6-3	TRBJ2-1	-	-	CASSYPQEQFF	TGTGCCAGCAGTTACCCCCAGGAGCAGTTCTTC
TRBV28	TRBJ2-1	-	-	CASSPPQAGTYNEQFF	TGTGCCAGCAGTCCCCCCCAGGCGGGGACCTACAATGAGCAGTTCTTC
TRBV7-2	TRBJ2-3	once	-	CASSLVAAAADTQYF	TGTGCCAGCAGCTTAGTTGCGGCAGCCGCAGATACGCAGTATTTT
TRBV6-6	TRBJ1-6	-	TRBD1	CASSPRTQGAEALHF	TGTGCCAGCAGTCCGCGGACTCAGGGGGCAGAGGCCCTCCACTTT
TRBV24-1	TRBJ2-3	once	TRBD2	CATSGSAGLAPDTQYF	TGTGCCACCAGTGGTTCAGCGGGACTCGCACCAGATACGCAGTATTTT
TRBV25-1	TRBJ1-6	-	-	CASSELGDSPLHF	TGTGCCAGCAGTGAATTAGGGGATTCACCCCTCCACTTT
TRBV11-2	TRBJ2-5	-	TRBD2	CASSWGGKSEETQYF	TGTGCCAGCAGCTGGGGGGGGAAAAGTGAAGAGACCCAGTACTTC
TRBV6-5	TRBJ1-4	-	-	CASSYSIGETNEKLFF	TGTGCCAGCAGTTACTCAATCGGGGAAACTAATGAAAAACTGTTTTTT
TRBV7-2	TRBJ2-5	-	-	CASSLLAWETQYF	TGTGCCAGCAGCTTACTAGCGTGGGAGACCCAGTACTTC
TRBV6-2/TRBV6-3	TRBJ1-5	-	TRBD1	CASSYSKTGSDQPQHF	TGTGCCAGCAGTTACTCTAAGACAGGGTCGGATCAGCCCCAGCATTTT
TRBV15	TRBJ1-5	once	-	CATSLPDNDQPQHF	TGTGCCACCAGCTTACCAGACAATGATCAGCCCCAGCATTTT
TRBV30	TRBJ1-1	-	-	CAWSGEGGSYTEAFF	TGTGCCTGGAGCGGGGAGGGGGGATCGTACACTGAAGCTTTCTTT
TRBV27	TRBJ1-2	-	TRBD1	CASSLSGQGRNYGYTF	TGTGCCAGCAGTTTATCGGGACAGGGTAGAAACTATGGCTACACCTTC
TRBV9	TRBJ1-3	-	-	CASGEFRDLSGNTIYF	TGTGCCAGCGGGGAGTTCCGAGATCTCTCTGGAAACACCATATATTTT
TRBV18	TRBJ1-5	-	-	CASSPRADTNQPQHF	TGTGCCAGCTCACCACGTGCGGACACCAATCAGCCCCAGCATTTT
TRBV6-5	TRBJ1-2	few	TRBD1	CASRTGTLYGYTF	TGTGCCAGCAGGACAGGGACGCTCTATGGCTACACCTTC